This T cell receptor (beta chain) was sequenced for a study of cytomegalovirus exposure and HLA in healthy donors. The study's findings and limits: Evidence from a later analysis indicated that most CMV-associated TCR beta chains looked HLA-restricted.

The PCR had 60 Vbeta and 13 Jbeta primers. TCRdb's table, derived via immunoSEQ multiplex PCR, lists solely in-frame clones and lacks some. The table records about 140,000 clones, roughly four fifths of them present only once. On this clone itself: Its antigen remains unidentified.

V dropped 3 bases and J dropped 7 bases, with 19 bases sitting between them. CDR1 is MGHRA and CDR2 is YSYEKL in the germline V gene. The CDR3 contains 15 residues. The chain is built from TRBV4-1 and TRBJ2-7; tentative D call: TRBD2 (5 bases). The origin of this receptor is a man under 40 in good health and CMV-seropositive. Specimen: PBMCs. The CDR3 is CASSHPGGLPVEQYF. The CDR3 nucleotides read TGCGCCAGCAGCCATCCAGGAGGACTCCCTGTTGAGCAGTACTTC.